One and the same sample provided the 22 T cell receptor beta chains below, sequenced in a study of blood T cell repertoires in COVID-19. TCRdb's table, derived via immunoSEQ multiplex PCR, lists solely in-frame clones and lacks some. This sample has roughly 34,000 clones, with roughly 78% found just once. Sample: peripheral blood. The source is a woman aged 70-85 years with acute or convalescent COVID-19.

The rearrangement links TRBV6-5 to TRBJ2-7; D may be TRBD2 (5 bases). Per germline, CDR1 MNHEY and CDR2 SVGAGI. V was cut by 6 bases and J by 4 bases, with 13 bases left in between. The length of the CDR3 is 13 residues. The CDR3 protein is CASRRAQSYEQYF. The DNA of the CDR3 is TGTGCCAGCAGGAGGGCCCAGAGTTACGAGCAGTACTTC.

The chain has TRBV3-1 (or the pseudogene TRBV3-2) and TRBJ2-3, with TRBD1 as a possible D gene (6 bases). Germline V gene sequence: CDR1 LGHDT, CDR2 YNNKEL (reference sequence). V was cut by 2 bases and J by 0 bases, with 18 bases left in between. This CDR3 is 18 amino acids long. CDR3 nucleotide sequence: TGTGCCAGCAGCCAAATTGGCATCGGGGACACCAGCACAGATACGCAGTATTTT. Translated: CASSQIGIGDTSTDTQYF.

In DNA form, the CDR3 reads TGCGCCAGCAGCTTGGCGCCCGTCCATAAATTCGGACAGCGTTTAAAGAACACTGAAGCTTTCTTT. The encoded protein is CASSLAPVHKFGQRLKNTEAFF. The chain couples TRBV5-1 to TRBJ1-1; tentatively, D is TRBD1 (6 bases). Germline loops: CDR1 SGHRS, CDR2 YFSETQ. Trimming removed 0 bases at V and 1 base at J, with 31 bases between. This CDR3 has 22 residues.

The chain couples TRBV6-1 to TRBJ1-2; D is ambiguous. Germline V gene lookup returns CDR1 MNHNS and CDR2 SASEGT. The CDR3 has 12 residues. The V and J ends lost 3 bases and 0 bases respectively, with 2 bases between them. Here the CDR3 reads CASSDTNYGYTF. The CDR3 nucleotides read TGTGCCAGCAGTGACACTAACTATGGCTACACCTTC.

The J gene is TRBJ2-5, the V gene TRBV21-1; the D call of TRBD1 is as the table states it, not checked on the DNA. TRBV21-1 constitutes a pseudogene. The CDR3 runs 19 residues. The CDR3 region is CASSKREGTGKTVQETQYF. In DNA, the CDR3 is TGTGCCAGCAGCAAAAGAGAGGGGACAGGGAAAACGGTCCAAGAGACCCAGTACTTC.

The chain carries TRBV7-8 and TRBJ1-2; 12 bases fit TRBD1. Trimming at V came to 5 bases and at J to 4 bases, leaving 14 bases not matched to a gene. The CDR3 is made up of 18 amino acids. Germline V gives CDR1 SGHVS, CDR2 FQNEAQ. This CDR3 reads CASSAGPGQGANIYGYTF. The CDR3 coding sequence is TGTGCCAGCAGCGCCGGGCCGGGACAGGGGGCGAATATCTATGGCTACACCTTC. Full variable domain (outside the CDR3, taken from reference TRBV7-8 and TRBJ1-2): GAGVSQSPRYKVAKRGQDVALRCDPISGHVSLFWYQQALGQGPEFLTYFQNEAQLDKSGLPSDRFFAERPEGSVSTLKIQRTQQEDSAVYLCASSAGPGQGANIYGYTFGSGTRLTVV.

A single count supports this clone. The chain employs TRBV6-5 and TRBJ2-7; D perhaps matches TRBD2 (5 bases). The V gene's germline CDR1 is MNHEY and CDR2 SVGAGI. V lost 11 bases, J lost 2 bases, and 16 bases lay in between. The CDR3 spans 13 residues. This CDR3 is CAVQVTGTYEQYF. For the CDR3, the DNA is TGTGCCGTTCAGGTAACGGGGACCTACGAGCAGTACTTC.

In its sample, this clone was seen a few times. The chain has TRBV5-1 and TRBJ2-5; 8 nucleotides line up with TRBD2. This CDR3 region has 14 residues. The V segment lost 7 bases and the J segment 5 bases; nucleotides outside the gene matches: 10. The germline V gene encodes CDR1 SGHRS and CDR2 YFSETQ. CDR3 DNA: TGCGCCAGCCGTTCGACTAGCGTCGGGGAGACCCAGTACTTC. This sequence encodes CASRSTSVGETQYF.

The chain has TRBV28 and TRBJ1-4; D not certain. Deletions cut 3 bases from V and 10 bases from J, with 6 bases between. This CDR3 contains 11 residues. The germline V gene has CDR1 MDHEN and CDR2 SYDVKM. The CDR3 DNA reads TGTGCCAGCAGTTTTAATCGAAAACTGTTTTTT. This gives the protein CASSFNRKLFF.

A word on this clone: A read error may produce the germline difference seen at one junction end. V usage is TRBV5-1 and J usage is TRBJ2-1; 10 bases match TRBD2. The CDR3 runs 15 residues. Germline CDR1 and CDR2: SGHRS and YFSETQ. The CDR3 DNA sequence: TGCGCCAGCAGCTTGAGACTAGCGGGCGACAAAGAGCAGTTCTTC. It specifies CASSLRLAGDKEQFF.

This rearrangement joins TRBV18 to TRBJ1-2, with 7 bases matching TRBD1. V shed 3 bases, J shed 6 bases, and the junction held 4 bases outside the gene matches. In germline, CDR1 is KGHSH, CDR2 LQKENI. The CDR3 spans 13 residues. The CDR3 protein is CASSPTRGDGYTF. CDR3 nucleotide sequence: TGTGCCAGCTCACCTACCAGGGGGGATGGCTACACCTTC. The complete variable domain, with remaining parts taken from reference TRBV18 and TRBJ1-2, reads NAGVMQNPRHLVRRRGQEARLRCSPMKGHSHVYWYRQLPEEGLKFMVYLQKENIIDESGMPKERFSAEFPKEGPSILRIQQVVRGDSAAYFCASSPTRGDGYTFGSGTRLTVV.

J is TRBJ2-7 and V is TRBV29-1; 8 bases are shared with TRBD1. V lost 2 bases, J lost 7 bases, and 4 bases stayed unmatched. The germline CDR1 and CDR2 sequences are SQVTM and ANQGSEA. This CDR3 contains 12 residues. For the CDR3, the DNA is TGCAGCGTTGAACCACAGGGGGGTGAGCAGTACTTC. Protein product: CSVEPQGGEQYF.

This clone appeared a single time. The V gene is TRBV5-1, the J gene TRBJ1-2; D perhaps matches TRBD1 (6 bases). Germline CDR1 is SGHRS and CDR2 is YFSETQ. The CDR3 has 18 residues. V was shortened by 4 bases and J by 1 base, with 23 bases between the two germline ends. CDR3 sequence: CASSDPSGRGEFNYGYTF. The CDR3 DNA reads TGCGCCAGCAGCGACCCCTCCGGGAGGGGGGAGTTTAACTATGGCTACACCTTC.

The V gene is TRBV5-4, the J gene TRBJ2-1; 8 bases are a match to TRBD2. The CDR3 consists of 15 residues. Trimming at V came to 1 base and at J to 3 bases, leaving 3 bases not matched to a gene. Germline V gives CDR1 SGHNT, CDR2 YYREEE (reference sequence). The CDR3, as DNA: TGTGCCAGCAGCTTGCTAGCGGGTTTCTACAATGAGCAGTTCTTC. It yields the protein CASSLLAGFYNEQFF.

The DNA for the CDR3 is TGCGCCAGCAGCCCGTACTCGGTCGGAGGGGCCGTCGGAGAGACCCAGTACTTC. It yields the protein CASSPYSVGGAVGETQYF. The chain links TRBV5-1 to TRBJ2-5, with D maybe TRBD2 (6 bases). The V gene lost 4 bases and the J gene lost 4 bases, with 26 bases spanning the gap. The CDR3 has 18 residues. Germline CDR1 reads SGHRS; CDR2 reads YFSETQ.

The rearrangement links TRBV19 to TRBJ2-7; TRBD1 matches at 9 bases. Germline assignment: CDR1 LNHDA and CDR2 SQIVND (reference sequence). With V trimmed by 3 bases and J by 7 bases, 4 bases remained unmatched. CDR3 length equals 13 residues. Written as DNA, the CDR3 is TGTGCCAGTAGTATCGGGGACAGGGTTGAGCAGTACTTC. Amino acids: CASSIGDRVEQYF. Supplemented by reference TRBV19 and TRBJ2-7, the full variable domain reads DGGITQSPKYLFRKEGQNVTLSCEQNLNHDAMYWYRQDPGQGLRLIYYSQIVNDFQKGDIAEGYSVSREKKESFPLTVTSAQKNPTAFYLCASSIGDRVEQYFGPGTRLTVT.

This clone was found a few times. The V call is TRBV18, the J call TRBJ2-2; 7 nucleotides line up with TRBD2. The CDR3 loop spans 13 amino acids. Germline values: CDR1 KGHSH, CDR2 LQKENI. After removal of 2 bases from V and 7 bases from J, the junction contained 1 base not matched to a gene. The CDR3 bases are TGTGCCAGCTCACCAGCGGGGGTCGGGGAGCTGTTTTTT. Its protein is CASSPAGVGELFF.

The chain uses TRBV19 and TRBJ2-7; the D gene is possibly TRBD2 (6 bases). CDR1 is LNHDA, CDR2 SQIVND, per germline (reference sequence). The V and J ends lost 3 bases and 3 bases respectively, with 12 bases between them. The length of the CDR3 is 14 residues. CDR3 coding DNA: TGTGCCAGTAGTATGGTGGGGGGACTCTACGAGCAGTACTTC. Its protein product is CASSMVGGLYEQYF.

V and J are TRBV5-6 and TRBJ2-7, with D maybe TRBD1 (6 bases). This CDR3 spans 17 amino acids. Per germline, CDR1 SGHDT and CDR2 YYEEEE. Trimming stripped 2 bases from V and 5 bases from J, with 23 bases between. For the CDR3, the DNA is TGTGCCAGCAGCTTCGACAGGCTTTACTTTAAAGACCACGAGCAGTACTTC. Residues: CASSFDRLYFKDHEQYF. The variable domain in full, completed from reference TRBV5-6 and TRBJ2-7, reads DAGVTQSPTHLIKTRGQQVTLRCSPKSGHDTVSWYQQALGQGPQFIFQYYEEEERQRGNFPDRFSGHQFPNYSSELNVNALLLGDSALYLCASSFDRLYFKDHEQYFGPGTRLTVT.

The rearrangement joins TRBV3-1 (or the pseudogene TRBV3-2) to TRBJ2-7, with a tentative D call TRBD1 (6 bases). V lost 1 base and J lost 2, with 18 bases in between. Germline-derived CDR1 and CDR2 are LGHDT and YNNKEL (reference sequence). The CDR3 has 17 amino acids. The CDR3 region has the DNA TGTGCCAGCAGCCAAGCACTACTAGGACAGCCGACCTACGAGCAGTACTTC. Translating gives CASSQALLGQPTYEQYF.

DNA of the CDR3: TGTGCCAGCAGTTTGGGACAGGGCGATCAGCCCCAGCATTTT. This translates into CASSLGQGDQPQHF. The genes are TRBV28 and TRBJ1-5; TRBD1 matches at 9 bases. V lost 3 bases and J lost 5; bases outside the gene matches: 2. The CDR3 is 14 amino acids. CDR1 MDHEN and CDR2 SYDVKM come from the germline V gene.

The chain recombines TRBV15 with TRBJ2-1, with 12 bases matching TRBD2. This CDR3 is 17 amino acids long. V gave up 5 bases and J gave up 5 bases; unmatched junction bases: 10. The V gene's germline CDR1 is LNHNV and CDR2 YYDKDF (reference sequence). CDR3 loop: CATSHRTSGNINNEQFF. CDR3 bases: TGTGCCACCAGCCATAGGACTAGCGGGAATATCAACAATGAGCAGTTCTTC. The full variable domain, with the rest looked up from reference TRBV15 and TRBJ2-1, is DAMVIQNPRYQVTQFGKPVTLSCSQTLNHNVMYWYQQKSSQAPKLLFHYYDKDFNNEADTPDNFQSRRPNTSFCFLDIRSPGLGDTAMYLCATSHRTSGNINNEQFFGPGTRLTVL.